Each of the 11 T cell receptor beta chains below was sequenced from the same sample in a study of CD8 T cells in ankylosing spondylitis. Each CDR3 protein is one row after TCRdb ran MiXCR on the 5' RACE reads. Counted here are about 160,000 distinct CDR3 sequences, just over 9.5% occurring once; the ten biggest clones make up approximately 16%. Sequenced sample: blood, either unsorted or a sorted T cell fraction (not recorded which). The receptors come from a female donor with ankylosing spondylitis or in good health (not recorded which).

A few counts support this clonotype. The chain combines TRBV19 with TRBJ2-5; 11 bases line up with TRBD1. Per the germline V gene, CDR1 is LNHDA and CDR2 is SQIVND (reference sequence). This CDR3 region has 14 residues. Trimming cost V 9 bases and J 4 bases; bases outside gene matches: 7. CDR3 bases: TGTGCCAGCGCGGGACAGGGGGTTCGAGAGACCCAGTACTTC. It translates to CASAGQGVRETQYF. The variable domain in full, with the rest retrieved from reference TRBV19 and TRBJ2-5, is DGGITQSPKYLFRKEGQNVTLSCEQNLNHDAMYWYRQDPGQGLRLIYYSQIVNDFQKGDIAEGYSVSREKKESFPLTVTSAQKNPTAFYLCASAGQGVRETQYFGPGTRLLVL.

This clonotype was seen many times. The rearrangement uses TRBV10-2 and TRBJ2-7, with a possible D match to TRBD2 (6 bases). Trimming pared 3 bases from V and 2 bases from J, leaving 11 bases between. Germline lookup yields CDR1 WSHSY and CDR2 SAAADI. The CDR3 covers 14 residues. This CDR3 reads CASSDVAGPYEQYF. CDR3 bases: TGCGCCAGCAGTGATGTGGCGGGACCCTACGAGCAGTACTTC.

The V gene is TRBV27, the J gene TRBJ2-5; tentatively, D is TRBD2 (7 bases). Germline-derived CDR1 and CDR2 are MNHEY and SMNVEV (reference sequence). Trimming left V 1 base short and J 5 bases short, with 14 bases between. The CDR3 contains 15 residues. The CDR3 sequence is CASSLLGGRLETQYF. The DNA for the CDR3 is TGTGCCAGCAGTTTATTGGGGGGGCGACTTGAGACCCAGTACTTC.

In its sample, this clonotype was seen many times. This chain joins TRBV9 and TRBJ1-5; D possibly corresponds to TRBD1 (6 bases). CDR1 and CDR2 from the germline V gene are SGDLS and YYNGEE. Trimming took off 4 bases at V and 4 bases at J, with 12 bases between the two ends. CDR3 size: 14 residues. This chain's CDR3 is CASSPGVTNQPQHF. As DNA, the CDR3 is TGTGCCAGCAGCCCAGGGGTCACTAATCAGCCCCAGCATTTT.

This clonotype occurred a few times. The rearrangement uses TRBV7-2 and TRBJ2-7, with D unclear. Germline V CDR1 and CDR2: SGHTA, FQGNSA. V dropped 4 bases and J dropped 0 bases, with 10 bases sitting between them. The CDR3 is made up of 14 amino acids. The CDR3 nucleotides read TGTGCCAGCAGCTCCGACTCTTTCTCCTACGAGCAGTACTTC. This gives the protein CASSSDSFSYEQYF.

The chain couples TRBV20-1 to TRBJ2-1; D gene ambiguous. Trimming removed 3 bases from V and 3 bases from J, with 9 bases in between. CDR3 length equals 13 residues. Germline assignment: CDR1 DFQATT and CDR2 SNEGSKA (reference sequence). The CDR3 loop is CSASPGFYNEQFF. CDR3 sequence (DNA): TGCAGTGCTAGTCCCGGCTTCTACAATGAGCAGTTCTTC.

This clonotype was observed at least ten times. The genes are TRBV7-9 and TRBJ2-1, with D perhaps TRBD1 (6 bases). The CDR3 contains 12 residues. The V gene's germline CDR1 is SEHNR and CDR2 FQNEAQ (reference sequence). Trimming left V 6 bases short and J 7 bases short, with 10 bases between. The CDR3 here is CASSLGTNEQFF. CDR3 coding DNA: TGTGCCAGCAGTCTCGGGACAAATGAGCAGTTCTTC. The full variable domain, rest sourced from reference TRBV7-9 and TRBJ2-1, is DTGVSQNPRHKITKRGQNVTFRCDPISEHNRLYWYRQTLGQGPEFLTYFQNEAQLEKSRLLSDRFSAERPKGSFSTLEIQRTEQGDSAMYLCASSLGTNEQFFGPGTRLTVL.

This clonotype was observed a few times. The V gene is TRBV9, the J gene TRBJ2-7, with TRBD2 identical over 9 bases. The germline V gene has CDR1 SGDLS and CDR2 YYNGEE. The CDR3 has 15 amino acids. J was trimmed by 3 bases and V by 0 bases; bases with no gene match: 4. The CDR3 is CASSVGVSGSYEQYF. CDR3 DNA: TGTGCCAGCAGCGTAGGGGTTAGCGGGAGCTACGAGCAGTACTTC.

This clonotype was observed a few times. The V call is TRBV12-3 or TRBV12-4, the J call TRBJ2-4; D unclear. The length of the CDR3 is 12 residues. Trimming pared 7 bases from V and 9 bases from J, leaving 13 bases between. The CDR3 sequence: CASTHAVGIQYF. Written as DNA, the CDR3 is TGTGCCAGCACCCACGCAGTTGGCATTCAGTACTTC.

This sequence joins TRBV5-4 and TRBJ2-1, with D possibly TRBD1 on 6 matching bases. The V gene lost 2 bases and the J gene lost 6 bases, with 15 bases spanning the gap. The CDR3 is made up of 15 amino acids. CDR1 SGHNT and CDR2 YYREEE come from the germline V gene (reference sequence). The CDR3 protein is CASSFVGALANEQFF. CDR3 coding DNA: TGTGCCAGCAGCTTCGTGGGGGCCTTGGCCAATGAGCAGTTCTTC.

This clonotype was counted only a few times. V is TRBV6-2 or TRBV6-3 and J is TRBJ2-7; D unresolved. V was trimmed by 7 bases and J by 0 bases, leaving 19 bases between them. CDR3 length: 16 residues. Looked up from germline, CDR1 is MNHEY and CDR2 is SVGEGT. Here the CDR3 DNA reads TGTGCCAGCACCCCTTTAAAGGGCTCCCGCTCCTACGAGCAGTACTTC. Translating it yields CASTPLKGSRSYEQYF.